The 17 T cell receptor beta chains listed next were all sequenced from one sample in a study of blood T cells in healthy people across ages (dated by TCRdb to between 2014 and 2017). Libraries were built with 5' RACE. The data were produced on an Illumina HiSeq 2500. A second about 6 to 11 cycle PCR used a sample-barcoded 5' primer and a J-beta primer mix. The public reads were reanalyzed by TCRdb: fastp trimming at Q25, MiXCR alignment, in-frame beta chains only. Rows merge per CDR3 protein into single entries with the most common DNA and genes. Within this sample are hundreds of thousands of distinct CDR3 sequences, with less than 25% of them counted one time only. The ten largest account for 8.7% of the sample. Another study also made use of these data, one on T cells of mothers and their children.

Material for sequencing was blood. All receptors derive from a boy younger than 18 in good health.

This rearrangement joins TRBV7-9 to TRBJ2-5, with a weak D call TRBD2 (6 bases). The germline gives CDR1 SEHNR, CDR2 FQNEAQ (reference sequence). V was trimmed by 1 base and J by 2 bases, leaving 11 bases between them. The CDR3 runs to 15 residues. Written as DNA, the CDR3 is TGTGCCAGCAGCTTAGATGGGGGAGGTCAAGAGACCCAGTACTTC. It encodes CASSLDGGGQETQYF.

This chain uses TRBV7-6 with TRBJ2-3, with a possible D match to TRBD2 (5 bases). Germline assignment: CDR1 SGHVS and CDR2 FNYEAQ. Trimming shortened V by 2 bases and J by 0 bases, and 12 bases separated the two germline ends. The CDR3 is 16 residues long. CDR3 nucleotides: TGTGCCAGCAGCTTATCGGTTTGGAGGAGCACAGATACGCAGTATTTT. This gives the protein CASSLSVWRSTDTQYF.

The chain combines TRBV28 with TRBJ1-1; 8 bases align to TRBD1. This CDR3 comprises 14 residues. The germline gives CDR1 MDHEN, CDR2 SYDVKM. The V segment lost 6 bases and the J segment 4 bases; nucleotides outside the gene matches: 7. The CDR3: CASRPTGEITEAFF. The CDR3 nucleotides are TGTGCCAGCAGGCCGACAGGGGAGATCACTGAAGCTTTCTTT.

This clonotype was observed a few times. The V gene is TRBV9, the J gene TRBJ2-2; D is undetermined. The germline V gene has CDR1 SGDLS and CDR2 YYNGEE. CDR3 length: 13 amino acids. The germline V and J ends were trimmed by 2 bases and 3 bases, with 5 bases remaining between them. The CDR3 reads CASSVTHTGELFF. The CDR3 DNA reads as TGTGCCAGCAGCGTGACCCACACCGGGGAGCTGTTTTTT.

The rearrangement joins TRBV7-8 to TRBJ2-2; 8 nucleotides align to TRBD2. Trimming took 7 bases from V and 2 from J; bases not matched to a gene: 9. In germline, CDR1 is SGHVS, CDR2 FQNEAQ. The CDR3 is made up of 16 amino acids. This CDR3 reads CASIPWTSLNTGELFF. As DNA, the CDR3 is TGTGCCAGCATCCCCTGGACTAGCCTTAACACCGGGGAGCTGTTTTTT.

CDR3 in amino acids: CASSPRQEPYEQYF. The CDR3 nucleotides are TGTGCCAGCTCACCAAGACAGGAGCCCTACGAGCAGTACTTC. V usage is TRBV18 and J usage is TRBJ2-7; TRBD1 is a possible D gene (6 bases). Per the germline V gene, CDR1 is KGHSH and CDR2 is LQKENI. Trimming stripped 2 bases from V and 2 bases from J, with 10 bases between. The CDR3 extends over 14 amino acids.

This clonotype has a handful of counts. This chain joins TRBV5-1 and TRBJ1-6; possible D gene TRBD1, 6 bases. This CDR3 has 16 residues. Germline V gives CDR1 SGHRS, CDR2 YFSETQ. Trimming took 3 bases from V and 6 from J, leaving 16 bases between them. The CDR3 is CASSSDRPGGNSPLHF. CDR3 nucleotides: TGCGCCAGCAGCTCTGACAGGCCAGGAGGTAATTCACCCCTCCACTTT.

This clonotype has only a few counts. V gene TRBV20-1 combines with J gene TRBJ2-4; 9 bases align to TRBD1. J gave up 9 bases and V 6 bases, and 9 bases lay outside the gene matches. Germline lookup yields CDR1 DFQATT and CDR2 SNEGSKA (reference sequence). This CDR3 spans 13 amino acids. CDR3 sequence (DNA): TGCAGTGCCCCGGGACAGGGCAGGAGCATTCAGTACTTC. It encodes CSAPGQGRSIQYF.

This clonotype was seen a handful of times. A junction end diverges from the germline sequence, so it may reflect a read error. The rearrangement uses TRBV4-3 and TRBJ2-7; 9 nucleotides align to TRBD1. Germline CDR1 is LGHNA and CDR2 is YSLEER. The CDR3 is 14 residues long. The CDR3: CASSQWTGAGEQCF. The CDR3 bases are TGCGCCAGCAGCCAATGGACAGGGGCGGGTGAGCAGTGCTTC.

This clonotype was seen ten or more times. The chain recombines TRBV20-1 with TRBJ1-1; TRBD1 is a possible D gene (5 bases). The CDR3 loop spans 15 amino acids. The germline gives CDR1 DFQATT, CDR2 SNEGSKA (reference sequence). The V gene lost 3 bases and the J gene lost 6 bases, with 20 bases spanning the gap. In DNA, the CDR3 is TGCAGTGCTAGTGTTACGGGGTACAGGTCCCCTGAAGCTTTCTTT. Its protein product is CSASVTGYRSPEAFF.

The chain joins TRBV5-1 to TRBJ2-7, with 12 bases aligning to TRBD2. With 5 bases clipped from V and 3 bases from J, the junction kept 3 bases outside the gene matches. CDR3 length: 14 residues. Germline assignment: CDR1 SGHRS and CDR2 YFSETQ. The CDR3 sequence is CASRLAGGDYEQYF. DNA of the CDR3: TGCGCCAGCAGGCTAGCGGGAGGGGACTACGAGCAGTACTTC.

V usage is TRBV28 and J usage is TRBJ2-7; no clear D gene. The CDR3 is 12 residues long. In germline, CDR1 is MDHEN, CDR2 SYDVKM. Trimming took 1 base from V and 4 from J, leaving 5 bases between them. DNA for the CDR3: TGTGCCAGCAGTTTATCATGGTACGAGCAGTACTTC. It codes for CASSLSWYEQYF.

The chain carries TRBV4-3 and TRBJ2-2, with 13 bases that match TRBD2. CDR1 and CDR2 from the germline V gene are LGHNA and YSLEER. The CDR3 sequence is 16 residues long. Losses at the gene ends were 3 bases for V and 7 bases for J; bases not matched to a gene: 5. Here the CDR3 reads CASSQGGLAGNGELFF. The CDR3 nucleotides are TGCGCCAGCAGCCAGGGGGGACTAGCGGGAAACGGGGAGCTGTTTTTT.

This clonotype was counted once. CDR3 sequence (DNA): TGCAGCGTTGCCCGACTAGCGGGAGCTACCTACAATGAGCAGTTCTTC. As protein: CSVARLAGATYNEQFF. The V gene is TRBV29-1, the J gene TRBJ2-1, with TRBD2 matching over 12 bases. The CDR3 length is 16 residues. CDR1 is SQVTM, CDR2 ANQGSEA, per germline. The J segment lost 2 bases and the V segment lost 4 bases, leaving 6 bases of the junction unmatched.

This clonotype has only a few counts. The gene calls are TRBV7-2 and TRBJ1-3, with D unclear. V was pared by 5 bases and J by 8 bases, with 7 bases between. The CDR3 totals 11 residues. Germline values: CDR1 SGHTA, CDR2 FQGNSA. The CDR3 sequence is CASSPGYTIYF. CDR3 coding DNA: TGTGCCAGCAGCCCCGGGTACACCATATATTTT.

The chain couples TRBV6-1 to TRBJ1-5, with a possible D match to TRBD1 (5 bases). The CDR3 spans 15 residues. Trimming stripped 6 bases from V and 1 base from J, with 13 bases between. CDR1 and CDR2 (germline): MNHNS, SASEGT. In nucleotides, the CDR3 is TGTGCCAGCAGGGAGACGGGGGGGAGCAATCAGCCCCAGCATTTT. Translation: CASRETGGSNQPQHF.

This clonotype was seen a handful of times. The chain carries TRBV12-3 or TRBV12-4 and TRBJ2-5; D gene ambiguous. The CDR3 is 16 amino acids. V was pared by 5 bases and J by 5 bases, with 21 bases between. CDR3 loop: CASSRSVWAIGETQYF. The CDR3 nucleotides read TGTGCCAGCAGTCGGTCGGTCTGGGCGATCGGGGAGACCCAGTACTTC.